This T cell receptor (beta chain) derives from a study of tumor-infiltrating lymphocytes in primary liver carcinoma. Total RNA amounting to 500 ng was the source from which TCR beta cDNA was made with a constant-region primer. Construction of TCR beta libraries relied on three successive nested multiplex PCR rounds employing slightly modified ARM-PCR. The first two PCR rounds used TRBV1-TRBV30 primers with a Cbeta primer, roughly 10 cycles each. MiXCR was run by TCRdb on the multiplex PCR reads, yielding one entry per CDR3 protein. The data hold over 100,000 distinct CDR3 sequences, with around two thirds observed a single time. Co-extracted RNA and DNA came from roughly 21-30 mg of unsorted bulk tissue. CDR1 and CDR2 (germline): MNHNS, SASEGT. The CDR3 runs to 15 residues. This clonotype was seen a single time. The missing conserved phenylalanine or tryptophan at the end of this CDR3 makes a read error likely.

The sequence was collected from a woman aged 60-75 years with primary liver carcinoma and hepatitis B virus infection. The rearrangement links TRBV6-1 to TRBJ1-5; 10 bases align to TRBD1. Sequencing used tumor-adjacent normal liver tissue. CDR3 sequence (DNA): TGTGTCAGCAGTGGCTGGGGGACAGGGGATCAGCCCCAGCATTAT. It encodes CVSSGWGTGDQPQHY.